This record concerns one TCR beta chain sequence. This entry belongs to a study of shared T cell receptors in the human thymus. Germline CDR1 reads MNHNS; CDR2 reads SASEGT. Between the trimmed V and J ends, which lost 7 bases and 4 bases, there was a span of 17 bases. The CDR3 has 15 amino acids. The table came from immunoSEQ multiplex PCR; TCRdb's copy has only in-frame clones and leaves some out. Of about 660,000 clones listed, over 75% are singletons. The data were also submitted as part of a second study, on human thymus T cells. Turning to that study: The donor group consisted of healthy Finnish infants who were having corrective surgery for congenital heart defects. The source of the thymus tissue was resections taken during corrective heart surgery. V and J genes seemed to be used with bias in thymic and blood repertoires. Unrelated individuals had highly overlapping thymic repertoires, as reported in related research.

The sequence was obtained from a boy under two years old with a congenital heart defect. The chain uses TRBV6-1 and TRBJ1-3; D unresolved. Sequenced material: thymocytes. The CDR3: CASKYSGHRGNTIYF. In DNA form, the CDR3 reads TGTGCCAGCAAATATTCAGGTCATAGGGGAAACACCATATATTTT.